The rows below give T cell receptor beta chains drawn from one sample of a study of cytomegalovirus exposure and HLA in healthy donors. Generated by immunoSEQ multiplex PCR, the TCRdb table keeps only in-frame clones and is missing some. The top ten hold 0.95% to 1.5% of the sample, which has about 240,000 clones, approximately 84% seen once. Source material: PBMCs. The receptors were sampled from a woman in her 30s in good health and CMV-seropositive. The CDR3 runs from the conserved cysteine through the conserved F or W. The order of the fields is clone size, J gene, V gene, D gene, CDR3 protein, CDR3 DNA. The D gene is left open where the match is weak. Clone size is given for some rows only: seen once, a few or many times, or a class if the clone is expanded.

clone_size: NA; j_call: TRBJ2-1; v_call: TRBV11-3; d_call: NA; cdr3_aa: CASSPRTAFTNEQFF; cdr3_nt: TGTGCCAGCAGCCCGCGGACAGCGTTTACAAATGAGCAGTTCTTC
clone_size: NA; j_call: TRBJ2-1; v_call: TRBV6-1; d_call: TRBD2; cdr3_aa: CASLSGNNEQFF; cdr3_nt: TGTGCCAGCTTAAGCGGGAACAATGAGCAGTTCTTC
clone_size: NA; j_call: TRBJ2-1; v_call: TRBV2; d_call: TRBD1; cdr3_aa: CASSEHRDRFDHNEQFF; cdr3_nt: TGTGCCAGCAGTGAACATAGGGACAGGTTCGACCACAATGAGCAGTTCTTC
clone_size: NA; j_call: TRBJ2-5; v_call: TRBV4-1; d_call: NA; cdr3_aa: CASSPITGTDQETQYF; cdr3_nt: TGCGCCAGCAGCCCTATAACAGGGACCGACCAAGAGACCCAGTACTTC
clone_size: NA; j_call: TRBJ2-5; v_call: TRBV4-2; d_call: NA; cdr3_aa: CASSFRETQYF; cdr3_nt: TGTGCCAGCAGCTTTCGGGAGACCCAGTACTTC
clone_size: NA; j_call: TRBJ1-1; v_call: TRBV11-3; d_call: NA; cdr3_aa: CASSKQTPVGNTEAFF; cdr3_nt: TGTGCCAGCAGCAAACAGACCCCCGTAGGGAACACTGAAGCTTTCTTT
clone_size: once; j_call: TRBJ2-3; v_call: TRBV25-1; d_call: NA; cdr3_aa: CASSESLAGTTDTQYF; cdr3_nt: TGTGCCAGCAGTGAGTCACTGGCGGGGACCACAGATACGCAGTATTTT
clone_size: NA; j_call: TRBJ1-1; v_call: TRBV7-2; d_call: NA; cdr3_aa: CASSFRVNTEAFF; cdr3_nt: TGTGCCAGCAGCTTCCGAGTGAACACTGAAGCTTTCTTT
clone_size: NA; j_call: TRBJ2-1; v_call: TRBV6-1; d_call: TRBD1; cdr3_aa: CASSGNPGTGVNEQFF; cdr3_nt: TGTGCCAGCAGTGGAAACCCCGGGACAGGGGTGAATGAGCAGTTCTTC
clone_size: NA; j_call: TRBJ2-1; v_call: TRBV5-1; d_call: NA; cdr3_aa: CASSLGGGFNEQFF; cdr3_nt: TGCGCCAGCAGCTTGGGCGGAGGGTTTAATGAGCAGTTCTTC
clone_size: NA; j_call: TRBJ2-2; v_call: TRBV11-3; d_call: TRBD1; cdr3_aa: CASSLGWGQGVTGELFF; cdr3_nt: TGTGCCAGCAGCTTAGGTTGGGGACAGGGAGTCACCGGGGAGCTGTTTTTT